This note documents a single T cell receptor (beta chain) sequence. This clonotype came up many times. Its antigen specificity is not known. No much larger clone exists at a distance of one base, and base qualities are not known. The junction carries 13 bases between V and J, which are trimmed by 6 bases and 2 bases respectively. Counted from cysteine to phenylalanine, this CDR3 has 14 amino acids. Just CDR3 DNA is preserved here, 42 bases in frame from base 1. CDR1 and CDR2, looked up from the germline V gene (reference sequence), are DFQATT and SNEGSKA. In the ophthalmopathy patients, disease was moderately to severely active, with a Clinical Activity Score of 3 or more, a NOSPECS grade of 4 or more, and a duration of less than 3 months. Exclusion was applied to patients with uncontrolled infections, other autoimmune diseases, pregnancy or lactation. Diagnoses were established on the basis of clinical symptoms, serum thyroxine and TRAb, thyroid ultrasound, and orbital computed tomography. Ficoll-Paque density gradient centrifugation was used to isolate PBMCs from approximately 11 ml of fresh peripheral blood. Trizol reagent was used to extract total RNA, and RNA quality was then checked on an Agilent 2100 Bioanalyzer.

TCR beta CDR3 regions were amplified from RNA transcripts. The TCR CDR3 was subjected to a first round of RT-PCR using the HTBI primer set and the Qiagen OneStep RT-PCR kit. The libraries were constructed in a second round of multiplex PCR and then size-selected and purified. The libraries were sequenced on an Illumina HiSeq2000 using paired-end 100 bp reads. The authors' analysis ran thus. SOAPnuke was used to process the raw data, with reads discarded if the reads contained adapters or uncalled bases, had a mean Phred below 15, or lacked an exact constant-primer or identifier match. COPE v1.2.5 was used to merge high-quality paired reads, and clonotypes were defined as unique nucleotide sequences. MiTCR v1.1 was used to align clonotypes to the IMGT TRBV, TRBD and TRBJ reference segments. The analysis included only V-J combinations with a frequency above 0.0001, which together covered approximately 99% of the repertoires. A TCS score was defined as the ratio between F50 (clonal expansion) and ExV (chaos), using BLOSUM62-based TCRdist between CDR3 peptides within each V-J. Welch's t-statistics and random forest reduced roughly 540 V-J features to 10 to 15, which were used in a naive Bayes classifier (R e1071). TCRdb itself trimmed the public reads at Q25 with fastp, ran MiXCR and retained productive beta chains. Rows are combined by CDR3 protein, so each entry shows the most common genes and DNA. The V and J calls shown here were made by TCRdb, not taken from the authors' results. This sample comprises about 300,000 distinct CDR3 sequences, around 20% of them detected only once. The top ten constitute under 40% of the sample.

This sample stems from a study of T cells in Graves' hyperthyroidism and ophthalmopathy (dated by TCRdb to about 2019). Regarding the complete study: Peripheral blood samples were taken at initial diagnosis, before any treatment was given. TCR V-J signatures able to tell the groups apart were searched for in a discovery cohort of 90 to 100 patients, of whom roughly 42 had Graves' ophthalmopathy and 57 had stable Graves' hyperthyroidism. Whether ophthalmopathy could be predicted prospectively was tested in an independent validation cohort made up of roughly 19 hyperthyroidism patients plus 17 patients who later progressed to ophthalmopathy. The 75 to 100 discovery patients were randomly divided into training and test sets at a 7:3 ratio. The study also compared thyroid tissue and blood T-cell repertoires from more than 5 Graves' hyperthyroidism patients. After sampling, hyperthyroidism patients received methimazole starting at 30 mg daily, and ophthalmopathy patients received high-dose intravenous methylprednisolone. TCR Vbeta CDR3 sequencing of 120 to 150 peripheral blood samples (approximately 44 ophthalmopathy, approximately 80 hyperthyroidism and roughly 17 progressor patients) is reported in the paper.

The paper's findings and limits, for the study overall: Most expanded thyroid clonotypes (frequency above 0.001) were also found in blood, which suggests that blood repertoires may mirror thyroid immune responses. No statistical method was used to set the sample size in advance, and investigators knew the group allocation. In validation, progression to ophthalmopathy was predicted by the model with nearly 71% sensitivity and roughly 72% specificity, a median of roughly 6.4 months before onset. A 13 V-J signature model separated ophthalmopathy from stable hyperthyroidism, with about 88% sensitivity and 81.08% specificity in cross-validation and 80%/75% in testing.

The receptor was derived from a man aged 50-60 years with Graves' ophthalmopathy. In this chain, TRBV20-1 is recombined with TRBJ2-2, with the D gene not clear enough to name. Sequencing input: blood. The CDR3 protein is CSARSGANTGELFF. The DNA is as follows: TGCAGTGCGAGGAGTGGAGCTAACACCGGGGAGCTGTTTTTT.